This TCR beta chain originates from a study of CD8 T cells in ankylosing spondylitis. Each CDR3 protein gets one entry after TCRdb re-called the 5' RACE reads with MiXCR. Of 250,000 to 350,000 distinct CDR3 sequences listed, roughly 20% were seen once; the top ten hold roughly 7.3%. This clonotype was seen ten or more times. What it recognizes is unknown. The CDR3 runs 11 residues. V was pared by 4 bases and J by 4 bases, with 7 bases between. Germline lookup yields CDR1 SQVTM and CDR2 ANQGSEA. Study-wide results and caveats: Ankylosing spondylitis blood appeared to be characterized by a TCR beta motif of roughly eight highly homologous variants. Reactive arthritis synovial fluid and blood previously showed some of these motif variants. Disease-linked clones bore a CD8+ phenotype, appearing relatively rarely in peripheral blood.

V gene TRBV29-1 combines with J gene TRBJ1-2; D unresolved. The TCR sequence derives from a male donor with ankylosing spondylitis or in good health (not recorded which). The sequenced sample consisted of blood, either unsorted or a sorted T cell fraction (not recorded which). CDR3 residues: CSVVEGYGYTF. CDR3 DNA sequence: TGCAGCGTTGTGGAGGGCTATGGCTACACCTTC.